Listed below are T cell receptor beta chains from one sample, sequenced in a study of blood T cell repertoires in COVID-19. Sequenced by immunoSEQ multiplex PCR; TCRdb stores in-frame clones only, minus some. The sample holds roughly 200,000 clones, around 88% seen once. Material for sequencing was peripheral blood. These receptors were collected from a man aged 35-49 years with active or convalescent COVID-19. The CDR3 runs from the conserved cysteine through the conserved F or W. The order of the fields is V gene, CDR3 length, clone size, D gene, J gene, CDR3 protein, CDR3 DNA. A D gene is named only where the DNA matches it firmly. Clone size is shown for a subset of rows, as once, few, many or a class of expanded clone.

>TRBV7-7|15|few|TRBD1|TRBJ2-7
CASSRGQGLSYEQYF
TGTGCTAGCAGCCGAGGACAGGGTTTATCCTACGAGCAGTACTTC
>TRBV19|15|.|TRBD1|TRBJ2-2
CASKDRGFSTGELFF
TGTGCCAGCAAGGACAGGGGGTTTAGCACCGGGGAGCTGTTTTTT
>TRBV9|15|once|TRBD1|TRBJ1-4
CASSIDRGFNEKLFF
TGTGCCAGCAGCATTGACAGGGGATTTAATGAAAAACTGTTTTTT
>TRBV7-6|14|.|.|TRBJ1-5
CASSLGQINQPQHF
TGTGCCAGCAGCTTAGGACAGATCAATCAGCCCCAGCATTTT
>TRBV15|13|.|.|TRBJ1-3
CATSRDSGNTIYF
TGTGCCACCAGCAGAGATTCAGGAAACACCATATATTTT
>TRBV10-3|15|once|.|TRBJ2-4
CAISDPDLAIGIQYF
TGTGCCATCAGTGACCCGGACTTAGCCATCGGCATTCAGTACTTC
>TRBV2|17|.|TRBD2|TRBJ2-3
CASRPGLAASSTDTQYF
TGTGCCAGCAGGCCGGGACTAGCGGCCTCTAGCACAGATACGCAGTATTTT
>TRBV2|13|.|TRBD1|TRBJ1-2
CASSRDRGEGYTF
TGTGCCAGCAGCCGCGACAGGGGGGAGGGCTACACCTTC
>TRBV10-3|14|few|.|TRBJ1-3
CAISESTVGNTIYF
TGTGCCATCAGTGAGTCGACAGTTGGAAACACCATATATTTT
>TRBV12-3/TRBV12-4|12|.|.|TRBJ1-2
CASSSGGRGYTF
TGTGCCAGCAGCTCCGGGGGGCGAGGCTACACCTTC
>TRBV24-1|16|.|.|TRBJ2-1
CATSDPKTPLHNEQFF
TGTGCCACCAGTGACCCTAAAACCCCCTTACACAATGAGCAGTTCTTC
>TRBV4-1|15|.|TRBD2|TRBJ2-1
CASSQDHAGDNEQFF
TGCGCCAGCAGCCAAGATCACGCGGGGGACAATGAGCAGTTCTTC
>TRBV7-8|17|few|.|TRBJ1-3
CASSLGPQTVTGNTIYF
TGTGCCAGCAGCTTGGGGCCACAGACCGTCACTGGAAACACCATATATTTT
>TRBV7-2|15|.|TRBD1|TRBJ1-2
CASSSPRGFGVGYTF
TGTGCCAGCAGCTCCCCCAGGGGGTTCGGGGTCGGCTACACCTTC
>TRBV4-2|14|many|.|TRBJ2-1
CASSQAPSGYEQFF
TGTGCCAGCAGCCAAGCGCCGAGCGGTTATGAGCAGTTCTTC
>TRBV5-4|14|.|.|TRBJ2-7
CASSFEDSPYEQYF
TGTGCCAGCAGCTTTGAGGATAGCCCCTACGAGCAGTACTTC
>TRBV9|13|.|.|TRBJ2-2
CASSVDLSGELFF
TGTGCCAGCAGCGTAGACTTGAGCGGGGAGCTGTTTTTT
>TRBV3-1/TRBV3-2|15|.|.|TRBJ2-3
CASSQDSDYTDTQYF
TGTGCCAGCAGCCAAGATAGTGACTACACAGATACGCAGTATTTT
>TRBV24-1|14|.|.|TRBJ2-3
CATGDRDSTDTQYF
TGTGCCACCGGCGATCGGGACTCCACAGATACGCAGTATTTT
>TRBV24-1|16|.|TRBD2|TRBJ2-1
CATSPRLAGGPNEQFF
TGTGCCACCAGCCCCAGACTAGCGGGAGGTCCCAATGAGCAGTTCTTC
>TRBV4-1|13|.|TRBD1|TRBJ1-1
CASRPGQGTEAFF
TGCGCCAGCAGGCCTGGACAGGGCACTGAAGCTTTCTTT
>TRBV18|13|.|.|TRBJ1-6
CASSPANNSPLHF
TGTGCCAGCTCACCAGCTAATAATTCACCCCTCCACTTT
>TRBV27|14|.|TRBD1|TRBJ1-1
CASSRRQGSTEAFF
TGTGCCAGCAGCCGACGACAGGGTAGCACTGAAGCTTTCTTT
>TRBV30|16|.|TRBD2|TRBJ2-5
CAWSVWSRGGRETQYF
TGTGCCTGGAGTGTGTGGTCCCGGGGGGGGAGGGAGACCCAGTACTTC
>TRBV27|14|few|.|TRBJ1-2
CASSLLGGTKGYTF
TGTGCCAGCAGTTTATTAGGGGGGACTAAGGGCTACACCTTC
>TRBV24-1|13|.|.|TRBJ2-1
CATSDWGLNEQFF
TGTGCCACCAGTGATTGGGGCTTGAATGAGCAGTTCTTC
>TRBV3-1/TRBV3-2|14|few|TRBD1|TRBJ1-1
CASSQDNRGAEAFF
TGTGCCAGCAGCCAAGACAACAGGGGGGCTGAAGCTTTCTTT
>TRBV24-1|18|.|TRBD2|TRBJ2-5
CATSDKVGTSGRRETQYF
TGTGCCACCAGTGATAAAGTCGGGACTAGCGGGAGACGAGAGACCCAGTACTTC
>TRBV4-1|16|.|TRBD2|TRBJ2-5
CASSKRLAGGSETQYF
TGCGCCAGCAGCAAACGACTAGCGGGGGGATCAGAGACCCAGTACTTC
>TRBV19|11|.|TRBD1|TRBJ1-1
CASSRQGVAFF
TGTGCCAGCAGCAGACAGGGGGTAGCTTTCTTT
>TRBV25-1|16|.|TRBD1|TRBJ1-1
CASSQITGVGSTEAFF
TGTGCCAGCAGTCAAATAACAGGGGTAGGGAGCACTGAAGCTTTCTTT
>TRBV7-2|15|.|.|TRBJ1-3
CASSSDSTSGNTIYF
TGTGCCAGCAGCTCCGACAGCACCTCTGGAAACACCATATATTTT
>TRBV19|15|.|TRBD1|TRBJ1-4
CASSTADRGREKLFF
TGTGCCAGTAGTACCGCGGACAGGGGACGGGAAAAACTGTTTTTT
>TRBV9|14|.|TRBD2|TRBJ2-7
CASSVGLAGYEQYF
TGTGCCAGCAGCGTTGGGCTAGCGGGATACGAGCAGTACTTC
>TRBV9|15|.|.|TRBJ2-3
CASSPRGQGTDTQYF
TGTGCCAGCAGCCCAAGGGGTCAGGGCACAGATACGCAGTATTTT
>TRBV5-4|15|few|TRBD1|TRBJ1-2
CASSNPGQHLYGYTF
TGTGCCAGCAGCAACCCGGGACAGCATCTTTATGGCTACACCTTC
>TRBV18|12|.|.|TRBJ1-1
CASSPAGTEAFF
TGTGCCAGCTCGCCCGCCGGGACTGAAGCTTTCTTT
>TRBV5-6|17|.|TRBD1|TRBJ1-6
CASSLGRTRTGNSPLHF
TGTGCCAGCAGCTTGGGTCGTACTAGGACAGGGAATTCACCCCTCCACTTT
>TRBV19|12|.|.|TRBJ1-4
CATGETNEKLFF
TGTGCCACCGGGGAGACTAATGAAAAACTGTTTTTT
>TRBV6-5|15|.|.|TRBJ1-5
CASSPAGNSNQPQHF
TGTGCCAGCAGTCCCGCAGGGAATAGCAATCAGCCCCAGCATTTT
>TRBV27|14|.|.|TRBJ2-5
CASSSGEYQETQYF
TGTGCCAGCTCCTCCGGGGAGTACCAAGAGACCCAGTACTTC
>TRBV19|14|.|TRBD1|TRBJ1-5
CASSWTGMSQPQHF
TGTGCCAGTAGCTGGACAGGTATGAGTCAGCCCCAGCATTTT
>TRBV30|13|.|.|TRBJ1-2
CAWLRSNHYGYTF
TGTGCCTGGCTCAGAAGTAATCACTATGGCTACACCTTC
>TRBV10-3|18|.|TRBD2|TRBJ2-3
CAISVSQRLAEPTDTQYF
TGTGCCATCAGTGTCTCCCAGCGACTAGCGGAGCCCACAGATACGCAGTATTTT
>TRBV9|20|.|TRBD1|TRBJ1-4
CASSVGPGTGEGGANEKLFF
TGTGCCAGCAGCGTGGGCCCCGGGACAGGGGAAGGGGGGGCTAATGAAAAACTGTTTTTT
>TRBV2|13|.|TRBD1|TRBJ1-6
CASSRTGGSPLHF
TGTGCCAGCAGTCGGACAGGGGGTTCACCCCTCCACTTT
>TRBV15|15|.|TRBD1|TRBJ1-2
CATSPTDRGFVGYTF
TGTGCCACCAGCCCAACAGACAGGGGGTTTGTTGGCTACACCTTC
>TRBV19|11|.|.|TRBJ1-4
CASSMEEKLFF
TGTGCCAGTAGTATGGAGGAAAAACTGTTTTTT
>TRBV30|13|.|TRBD2|TRBJ2-1
CAWSPLAGKEQFF
TGTGCCTGGAGTCCACTAGCGGGAAAGGAGCAGTTCTTC
>TRBV9|15|.|TRBD1|TRBJ2-7
CASSKGGQGTYEQYF
TGTGCCAGCAGCAAAGGTGGACAGGGGACCTACGAGCAGTACTTC
>TRBV3-1/TRBV3-2|16|many|TRBD2|TRBJ2-1
CASSQIAGGTYNEQFF
TGTGCCAGCAGCCAAATAGCGGGGGGAACCTACAATGAGCAGTTCTTC
>TRBV28|14|.|.|TRBJ1-2
CASSLRAGNYGYTF
TGTGCCAGCAGTTTAAGGGCAGGGAACTATGGCTACACCTTC
>TRBV15|15|.|.|TRBJ2-7
CATSRDAMGTYEQYF
TGTGCCACCAGCAGAGATGCGATGGGCACCTACGAGCAGTACTTC
>TRBV7-9|17|.|TRBD1|TRBJ1-2
CASSQTGGGSSNYGYTF
TGTGCCAGCAGCCAGACAGGGGGAGGAAGTTCGAACTATGGCTACACCTTC
>TRBV9|14|few|.|TRBJ2-7
CASSVGVTSYEQYF
TGTGCCAGCAGCGTAGGAGTCACTTCCTACGAGCAGTACTTC